These 4 T cell receptor beta chains came from one sample sequenced in a study of metastatic and nonmetastatic thyroid tumors. No treatment had been given to any patient before thyroid surgery. From the PCR reads, TCRdb re-called clones with MiXCR. The sample includes almost 85,000 clones, around 12% of them seen just once. Specimen: tumor tissue. Every receptor here comes from a female donor with papillary thyroid cancer or a benign thyroid nodule (not recorded which). Some clones in this sample may be carry-over from other donors' samples.

This clone was found many times. The rearrangement uses TRBV5-1 and TRBJ2-5, with D uncertain. The CDR3 consists of 14 residues. V was shortened by 0 bases and J by 4 bases, with 10 bases between the two germline ends. Per germline, CDR1 SGHRS and CDR2 YFSETQ. The CDR3 spells CASSLAVVGETQYF. The CDR3 DNA sequence: TGCGCCAGCAGCTTGGCAGTCGTAGGAGAGACCCAGTACTTC.

The genes are TRBV9 and TRBJ2-3; TRBD1 matches 7 bases. The germline CDR1 and CDR2 sequences are SGDLS and YYNGEE. Trimming cost V 3 bases and J 4 bases; bases outside gene matches: 5. The CDR3 is 14 residues long. The CDR3 DNA is TGTGCCAGCAGCGAGACAGGGTTGGCAGATACGCAGTATTTT. The encoded protein is CASSETGLADTQYF. The full variable domain, rest sourced from reference TRBV9 and TRBJ2-3, is DSGVTQTPKHLITATGQRVTLRCSPRSGDLSVYWYQQSLDQGLQFLIQYYNGEERAKGNILERFSAQQFPDLHSELNLSSLELGDSALYFCASSETGLADTQYFGPGTRLTVL.

This clone was observed at least ten times. The chain has TRBV6-1 and TRBJ2-2; 7 positions match TRBD2. The CDR3 length is 16 residues. Trimming cost V 4 bases and J 5 bases; bases outside gene matches: 10. Germline CDR1 MNHNS, CDR2 SASEGT. The CDR3 sequence: CASSGLGRALTGELFF. For the CDR3, the DNA is TGTGCCAGCAGTGGACTTGGGAGGGCCCTTACCGGGGAGCTGTTTTTT.

This clone showed up many times. The chain links TRBV27 to TRBJ2-3, with a weak D call TRBD1 (6 bases). V was trimmed by 5 bases and J by 3 bases, leaving 15 bases between them. The CDR3 spans 15 residues. Germline V CDR1 and CDR2: MNHEY, SMNVEV (reference sequence). The CDR3 DNA sequence: TGTGCCAGCAGTAAAGGACAGACATGGACAGATACGCAGTATTTT. Residues: CASSKGQTWTDTQYF.